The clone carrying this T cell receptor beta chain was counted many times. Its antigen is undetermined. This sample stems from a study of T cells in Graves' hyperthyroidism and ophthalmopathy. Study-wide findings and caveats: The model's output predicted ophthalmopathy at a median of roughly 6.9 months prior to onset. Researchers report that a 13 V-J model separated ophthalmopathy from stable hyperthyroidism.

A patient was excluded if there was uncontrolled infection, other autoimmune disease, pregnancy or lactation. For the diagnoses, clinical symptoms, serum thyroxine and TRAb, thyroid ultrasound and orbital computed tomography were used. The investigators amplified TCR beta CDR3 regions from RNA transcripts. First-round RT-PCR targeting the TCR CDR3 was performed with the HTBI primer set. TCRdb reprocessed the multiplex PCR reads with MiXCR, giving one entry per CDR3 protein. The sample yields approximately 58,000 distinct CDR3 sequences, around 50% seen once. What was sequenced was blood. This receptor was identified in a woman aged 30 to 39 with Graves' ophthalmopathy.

CDR3 in amino acids: CASRQPTGVGYYGYTF. The CDR3 DNA sequence: TGTGCCAGCAGACAGCCGACAGGGGTGGGGTACTATGGCTACACCTTC. The genes are TRBV12-3 or TRBV12-4 and TRBJ1-2, with 8 bases matching TRBD1. The ends lost 6 bases at V and 3 bases at J; junction bases unmatched: 12. This CDR3 contains 16 residues.